This record concerns one T cell receptor (beta chain) sequence. TCRdb itself ran the PCR reads through MiXCR, one entry per CDR3 protein. Counted here are more than 10,000 distinct CDR3 sequences, roughly 46% occurring once; the ten biggest clones make up roughly 14%. The data stem from a study of tumor-infiltrating lymphocytes in oesophageal squamous cell carcinoma. Germline-derived CDR1 and CDR2 are SEHNR and FQNEAQ (reference sequence). The CDR3 is 14 residues long. Trimming left V 0 bases short and J 4 bases short, with 4 bases between. The genes are TRBV7-9 and TRBJ2-6, with D unresolved. This receptor was obtained from a male donor with esophageal squamous cell carcinoma. The sequencing input was normal esophageal tissue next to the tumor. The CDR3 sequence: CASSLAGGANVLTF. The CDR3 coding sequence is TGTGCCAGCAGCTTAGCGGGGGGGGCCAACGTCCTGACTTTC. The variable domain in full, with the rest retrieved from reference TRBV7-9 and TRBJ2-6, is DTGVSQNPRHKITKRGQNVTFRCDPISEHNRLYWYRQTLGQGPEFLTYFQNEAQLEKSRLLSDRFSAERPKGSFSTLEIQRTEQGDSAMYLCASSLAGGANVLTFGAGSRLTVL.